A selection of T cell receptor beta chains follows, all from one sample in a study of Ad26.COV2.S vaccination and SARS-CoV-2 variants. Profiling relied on immunoSEQ multiplex PCR, and the TCRdb table lists in-frame clones only, not all of them. The repertoire holds 330,000 or so clones, with around 90% as singletons. The material sequenced was peripheral blood, taken in a trial of Ad26.COV2.S vaccine versus placebo. Receptors were obtained from a person between 18 and 59 years old who received the Ad26.COV2.S COVID-19 vaccine or a placebo. Both conserved end residues are part of each CDR3. D genes are given only for firm matches. Size is omitted from some rows. Given values are once, few, many or a class for expanded clones.

d_gene: TRBD2
j_gene: TRBJ2-1
v_gene: TRBV19
abundance: NA
CDR3aa: CASNRRLAGGDEQFF
CDR3nt: TGTGCCAGTAATCGCCGGCTAGCGGGGGGCGATGAGCAGTTCTTC

d_gene: NA
j_gene: TRBJ2-1
v_gene: TRBV24-1
abundance: NA
CDR3aa: CATSDFWDEQFF
CDR3nt: TGTGCCACCAGTGATTTCTGGGATGAGCAGTTCTTC

d_gene: TRBD2
j_gene: TRBJ2-5
v_gene: TRBV5-8
abundance: once
CDR3aa: CASSPRAGYIETQYF
CDR3nt: TGTGCCAGCAGCCCCCGAGCGGGATATATCGAGACCCAGTACTTC

d_gene: TRBD1
j_gene: TRBJ2-3
v_gene: TRBV19
abundance: NA
CDR3aa: CASSILTGIPPDTQYF
CDR3nt: TGTGCCAGTAGTATCCTGACAGGGATCCCACCAGATACGCAGTATTTT

d_gene: NA
j_gene: TRBJ1-3
v_gene: TRBV18
abundance: NA
CDR3aa: CASSPPGISGNTIYF
CDR3nt: TGTGCCAGCTCACCACCGGGGATCTCTGGAAACACCATATATTTT

d_gene: NA
j_gene: TRBJ1-2
v_gene: TRBV27
abundance: NA
CDR3aa: CASRTGTLGGYTF
CDR3nt: TGTGCCAGCAGAACCGGGACCTTAGGCGGCTACACCTTC

d_gene: NA
j_gene: TRBJ1-2
v_gene: TRBV5-4
abundance: NA
CDR3aa: CASSARGQIYGYTF
CDR3nt: TGTGCCAGCAGTGCCCGAGGACAAATCTATGGCTACACCTTC

d_gene: TRBD2
j_gene: TRBJ2-2
v_gene: TRBV27
abundance: NA
CDR3aa: CASSATSLSGELFF
CDR3nt: TGTGCCAGCAGTGCGACTAGCCTCTCCGGGGAGCTGTTTTTT

d_gene: TRBD1
j_gene: TRBJ2-3
v_gene: TRBV3-1/TRBV3-2
abundance: NA
CDR3aa: CASSKRGQGATDTQYF
CDR3nt: TGTGCCAGCAGCAAAAGGGGACAGGGGGCGACAGATACGCAGTATTTT

d_gene: NA
j_gene: TRBJ2-1
v_gene: TRBV7-9
abundance: NA
CDR3aa: CASSFHRASVNEQFF
CDR3nt: TGTGCCAGCAGCTTTCACAGGGCGTCCGTCAATGAGCAGTTCTTC

d_gene: NA
j_gene: TRBJ1-5
v_gene: TRBV30
abundance: few
CDR3aa: CAWSSRWGNQPQHF
CDR3nt: TGTGCCTGGAGTTCGCGTTGGGGCAATCAGCCCCAGCATTTT

d_gene: NA
j_gene: TRBJ2-7
v_gene: TRBV5-6
abundance: NA
CDR3aa: CASSLERGYEQYF
CDR3nt: TGTGCCAGCAGCTTGGAGAGGGGTTACGAGCAGTACTTC

d_gene: TRBD1
j_gene: TRBJ1-2
v_gene: TRBV27
abundance: NA
CDR3aa: CASSTTGGSFGYTF
CDR3nt: TGTGCCAGCAGTACTACAGGGGGCTCGTTTGGCTACACCTTC

d_gene: TRBD1
j_gene: TRBJ1-2
v_gene: TRBV7-2
abundance: once
CDR3aa: CASSPWTGDYGYTF
CDR3nt: TGTGCCAGCAGCCCTTGGACAGGGGACTATGGCTACACCTTC

d_gene: NA
j_gene: TRBJ1-1
v_gene: TRBV24-1
abundance: NA
CDR3aa: CATRGVGDTEAFF
CDR3nt: TGTGCCACCAGGGGGGTGGGGGACACTGAAGCTTTCTTT

d_gene: TRBD1
j_gene: TRBJ2-7
v_gene: TRBV27
abundance: once
CDR3aa: CASSTGAYEQYF
CDR3nt: TGTGCCAGCAGTACAGGGGCCTACGAGCAGTACTTC

d_gene: NA
j_gene: TRBJ1-2
v_gene: TRBV9
abundance: NA
CDR3aa: CASSGNRDYGYTF
CDR3nt: TGTGCCAGCAGCGGGAACAGGGATTATGGCTACACCTTC